This T cell receptor (beta chain) originates from a study of cytomegalovirus exposure and HLA in healthy donors. Broader study findings: Segments of the TCR beta V type were, in most cases, productive about 90% or about 30% of the time in an earlier analysis. The majority of TCR sequences were rare, yet some public TCRs appeared in many donors.

This clone was detected once. The antigen is undetermined. Trimming left V 5 bases short and J 4 bases short, with 15 bases between. CDR1 is MDHEN, CDR2 SYDVKM, per germline. This CDR3 region has 14 residues. The PCR employed 60 Vbeta primers together with 13 Jbeta primers. Profiling relied on immunoSEQ multiplex PCR, and the TCRdb table lists in-frame clones only, not all of them. The profile shows some 160,000 clones, 65% to 85% of them singletons. The specimen sequenced was PBMCs. This sequence originates from a woman in her thirties or forties in good health and CMV-seropositive. The genes are TRBV28 and TRBJ2-7, with no clear D. This chain's CDR3 is CASSLEGVLYEQYF. CDR3 nucleotide sequence: TGTGCCAGCAGTCTAGAAGGAGTCCTATACGAGCAGTACTTC.